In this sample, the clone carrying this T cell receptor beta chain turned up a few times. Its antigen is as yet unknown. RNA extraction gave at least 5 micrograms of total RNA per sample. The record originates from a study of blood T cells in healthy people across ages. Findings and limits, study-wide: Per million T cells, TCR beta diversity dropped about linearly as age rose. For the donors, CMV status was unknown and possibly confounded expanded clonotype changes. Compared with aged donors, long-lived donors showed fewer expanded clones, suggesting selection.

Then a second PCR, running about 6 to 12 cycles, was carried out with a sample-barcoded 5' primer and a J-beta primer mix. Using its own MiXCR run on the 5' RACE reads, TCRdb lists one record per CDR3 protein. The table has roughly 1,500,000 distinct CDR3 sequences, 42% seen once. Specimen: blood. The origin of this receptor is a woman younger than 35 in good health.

CDR3 region: CSARDAGAGETQYF. CDR3 bases: TGCAGTGCTAGAGATGCGGGGGCTGGAGAGACCCAGTACTTC. The chain employs TRBV20-1 and TRBJ2-5; D possibly corresponds to TRBD2 (7 bases). Trimming cost V 0 bases and J 4 bases, with 12 bases left between them. From germline, CDR1 is DFQATT and CDR2 SNEGSKA (reference sequence). The CDR3 extends over 14 amino acids.